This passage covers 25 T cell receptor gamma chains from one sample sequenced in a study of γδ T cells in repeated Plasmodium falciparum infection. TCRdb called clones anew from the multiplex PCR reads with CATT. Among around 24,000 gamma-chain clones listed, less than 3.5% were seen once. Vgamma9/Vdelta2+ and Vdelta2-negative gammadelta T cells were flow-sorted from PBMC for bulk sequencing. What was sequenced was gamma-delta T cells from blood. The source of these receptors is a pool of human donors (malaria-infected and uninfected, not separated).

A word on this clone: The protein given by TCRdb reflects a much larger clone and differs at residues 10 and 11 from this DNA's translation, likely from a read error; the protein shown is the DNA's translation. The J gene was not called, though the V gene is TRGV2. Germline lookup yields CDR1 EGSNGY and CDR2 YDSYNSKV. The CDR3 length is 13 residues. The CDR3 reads CATWDPPGYEELF. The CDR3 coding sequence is TGTGCCACCTGGGACCCCCCGGGATATGAGGAACTCTTT.

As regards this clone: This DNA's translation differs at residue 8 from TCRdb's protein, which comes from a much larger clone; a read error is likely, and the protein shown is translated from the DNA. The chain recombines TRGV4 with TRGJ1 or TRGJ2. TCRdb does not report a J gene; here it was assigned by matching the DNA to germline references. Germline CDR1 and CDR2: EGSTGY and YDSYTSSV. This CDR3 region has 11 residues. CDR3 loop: CAVRYYYEKLF. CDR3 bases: TGTGCCGTCCGTTATTATTATGAGAAACTCTTT.

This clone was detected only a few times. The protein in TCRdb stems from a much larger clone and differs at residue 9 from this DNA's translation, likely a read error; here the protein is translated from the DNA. The CDR3 protein is CALWEVSSNWIKTF. CDR3 DNA: TGTGCCTTGTGGGAGGTGAGTAGTAATTGGATCAAGACGTTT. The chain couples TRGV9 to TRGJP2. This CDR3 has 14 residues. The germline gives CDR1 GITISATS, CDR2 ISYDGTV (reference sequence).

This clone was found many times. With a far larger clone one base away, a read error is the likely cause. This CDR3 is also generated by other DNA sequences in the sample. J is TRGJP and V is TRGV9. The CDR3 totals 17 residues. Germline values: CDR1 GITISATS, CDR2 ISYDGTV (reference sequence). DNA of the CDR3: TGTGCCTTGTGGGAAGGAAAACAAGAGTTGGGCAAGAAAATCAAGGTATTT. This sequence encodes CALWEGKQELGKKIKVF.

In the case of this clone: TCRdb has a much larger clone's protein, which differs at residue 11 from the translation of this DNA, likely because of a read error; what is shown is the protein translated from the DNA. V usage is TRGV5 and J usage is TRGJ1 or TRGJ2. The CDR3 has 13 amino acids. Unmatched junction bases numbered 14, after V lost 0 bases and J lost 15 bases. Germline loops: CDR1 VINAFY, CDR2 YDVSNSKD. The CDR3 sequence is CATWDRPNEWRLF. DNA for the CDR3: TGTGCCACCTGGGACAGGCCCAACGAATGGAGACTCTTT.

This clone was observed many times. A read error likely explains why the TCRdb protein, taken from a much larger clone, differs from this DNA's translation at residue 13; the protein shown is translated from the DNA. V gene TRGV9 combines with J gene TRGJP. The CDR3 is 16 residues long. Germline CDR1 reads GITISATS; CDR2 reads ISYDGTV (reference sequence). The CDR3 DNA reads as TGTGCCTTGTGGAGAAGTCAAGAGTTGGGCAAAAAAGTCAAGGTATTT. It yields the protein CALWRSQELGKKVKVF.

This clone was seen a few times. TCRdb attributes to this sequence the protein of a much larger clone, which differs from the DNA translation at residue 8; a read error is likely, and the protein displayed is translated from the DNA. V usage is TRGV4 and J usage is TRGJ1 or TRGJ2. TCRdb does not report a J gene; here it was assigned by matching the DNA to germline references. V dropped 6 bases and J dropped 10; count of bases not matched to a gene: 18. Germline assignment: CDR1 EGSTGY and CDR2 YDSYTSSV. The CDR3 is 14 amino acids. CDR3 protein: CATWSIRGRKKKLF. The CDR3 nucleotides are TGTGCCACCTGGAGTATAAGGGGTAGGAAAAAGAAACTCTTT.

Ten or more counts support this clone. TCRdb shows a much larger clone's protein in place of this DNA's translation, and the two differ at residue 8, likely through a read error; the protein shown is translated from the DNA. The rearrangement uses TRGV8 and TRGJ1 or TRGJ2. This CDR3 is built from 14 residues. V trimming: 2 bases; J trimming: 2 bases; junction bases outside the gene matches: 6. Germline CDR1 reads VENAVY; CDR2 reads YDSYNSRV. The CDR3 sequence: CATWDKTDYYKKLF. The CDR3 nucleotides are TGTGCCACCTGGGATAAAACGGATTATTATAAGAAACTCTTT.

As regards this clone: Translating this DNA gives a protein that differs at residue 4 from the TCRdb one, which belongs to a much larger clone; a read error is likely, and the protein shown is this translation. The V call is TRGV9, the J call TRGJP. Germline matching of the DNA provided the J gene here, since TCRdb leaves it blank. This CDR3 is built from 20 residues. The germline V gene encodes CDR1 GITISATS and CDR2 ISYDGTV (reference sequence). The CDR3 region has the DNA TGTGCCTTGTGTGAGGTGCCGCAAGAAAAGCAAGAGTTGGGCAAAAAAATCAAGGTATTT. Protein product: CALCEVPQEKQELGKKIKVF.

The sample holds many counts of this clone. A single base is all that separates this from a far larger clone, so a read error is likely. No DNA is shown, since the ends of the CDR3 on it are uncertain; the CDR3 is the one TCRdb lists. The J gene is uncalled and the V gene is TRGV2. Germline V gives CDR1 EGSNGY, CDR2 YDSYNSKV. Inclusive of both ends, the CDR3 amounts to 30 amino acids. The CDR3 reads CATWDGAIRNSLAVEQHLLSQVSIGRIQHF.

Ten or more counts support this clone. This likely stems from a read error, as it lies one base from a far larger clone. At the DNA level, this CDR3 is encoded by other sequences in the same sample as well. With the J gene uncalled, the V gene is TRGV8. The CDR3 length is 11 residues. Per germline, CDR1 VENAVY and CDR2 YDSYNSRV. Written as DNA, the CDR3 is TGTGCCACCTGGGATAGGTCGCAGAAGCTCTTT. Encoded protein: CATWDRSQKLF.

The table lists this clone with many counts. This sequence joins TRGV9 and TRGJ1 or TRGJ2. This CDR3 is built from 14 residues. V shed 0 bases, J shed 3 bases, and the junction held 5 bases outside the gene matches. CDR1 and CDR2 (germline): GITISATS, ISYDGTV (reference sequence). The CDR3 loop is CALWEVRVYYKKLF. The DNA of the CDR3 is TGTGCCTTGTGGGAGGTGAGGGTTTATTATAAGAAACTCTTT.

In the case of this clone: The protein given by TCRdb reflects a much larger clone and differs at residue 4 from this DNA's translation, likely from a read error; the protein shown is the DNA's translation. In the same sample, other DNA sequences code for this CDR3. This CDR3 reads CALREFLKKLF. As DNA, the CDR3 is TGTGCCTTGCGGGAGTTTTTAAAGAAACTCTTT. The chain recombines TRGV9 with TRGJ1 or TRGJ2. The J gene comes from matching the DNA to germline here; TCRdb lacks it. CDR3 length: 11 residues. Germline CDR1 and CDR2: GITISATS and ISYDGTV (reference sequence).

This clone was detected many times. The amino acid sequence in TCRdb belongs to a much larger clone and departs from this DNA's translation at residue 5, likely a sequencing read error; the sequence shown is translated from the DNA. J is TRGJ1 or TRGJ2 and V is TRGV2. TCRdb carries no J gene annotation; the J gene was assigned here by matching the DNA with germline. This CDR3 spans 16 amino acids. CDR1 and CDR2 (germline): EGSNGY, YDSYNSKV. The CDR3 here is CATWNGRRGYYYKKLF. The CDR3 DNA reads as TGTGCCACCTGGAACGGGCGGCGAGGTTATTATTATAAGAAACTCTTT.

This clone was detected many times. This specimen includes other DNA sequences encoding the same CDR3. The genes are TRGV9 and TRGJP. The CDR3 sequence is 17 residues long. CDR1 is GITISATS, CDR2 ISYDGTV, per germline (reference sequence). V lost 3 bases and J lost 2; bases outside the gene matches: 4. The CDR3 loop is CALWEPRQELGKKIKVF. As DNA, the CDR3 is TGTGCCTTGTGGGAGCCGCGGCAAGAGTTGGGCAAAAAAATCAAGGTATTT.

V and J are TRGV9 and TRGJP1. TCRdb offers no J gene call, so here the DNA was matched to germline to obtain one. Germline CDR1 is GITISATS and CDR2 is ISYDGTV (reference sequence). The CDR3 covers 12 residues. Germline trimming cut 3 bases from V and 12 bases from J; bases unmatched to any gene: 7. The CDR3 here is CALWEPSGFKIF. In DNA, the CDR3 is TGTGCCTTGTGGGAGCCCAGTGGGTTCAAGATATTT.

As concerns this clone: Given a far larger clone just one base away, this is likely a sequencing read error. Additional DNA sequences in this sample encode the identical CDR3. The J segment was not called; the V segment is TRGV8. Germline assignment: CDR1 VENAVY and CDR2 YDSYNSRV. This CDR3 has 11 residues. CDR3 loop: CATCWGYKKLF. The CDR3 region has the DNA TGTGCCACCTGCTGGGGTTATAAGAAACTCTTC.

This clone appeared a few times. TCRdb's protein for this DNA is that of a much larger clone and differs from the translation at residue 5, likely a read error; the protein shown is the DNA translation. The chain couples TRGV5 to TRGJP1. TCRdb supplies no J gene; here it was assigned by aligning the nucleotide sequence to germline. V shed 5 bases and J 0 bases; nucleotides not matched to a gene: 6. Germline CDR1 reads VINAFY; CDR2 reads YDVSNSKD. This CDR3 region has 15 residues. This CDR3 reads CATWGRDTTGWFKIF. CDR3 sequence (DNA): TGTGCCACCTGGGGCAGAGATACCACTGGTTGGTTCAAGATATTT.

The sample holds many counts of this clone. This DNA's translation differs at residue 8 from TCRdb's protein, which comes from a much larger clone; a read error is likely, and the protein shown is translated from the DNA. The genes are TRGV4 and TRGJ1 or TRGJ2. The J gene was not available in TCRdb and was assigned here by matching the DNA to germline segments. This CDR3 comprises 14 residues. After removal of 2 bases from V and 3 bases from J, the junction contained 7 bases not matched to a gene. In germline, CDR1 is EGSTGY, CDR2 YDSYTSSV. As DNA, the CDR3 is TGTGCCACCTGGGATGTCCCGAGTTATTATAAGAAACTCTTT. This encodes CATWDVPSYYKKLF.

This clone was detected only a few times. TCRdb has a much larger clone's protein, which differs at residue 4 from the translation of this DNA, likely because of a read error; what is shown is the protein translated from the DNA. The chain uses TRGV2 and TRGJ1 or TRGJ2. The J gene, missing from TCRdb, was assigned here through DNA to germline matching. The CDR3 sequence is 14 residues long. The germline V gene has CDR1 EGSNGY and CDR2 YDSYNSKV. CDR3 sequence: CATRDGVNYYKKLF. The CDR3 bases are TGTGCCACCCGGGACGGGGTAAATTATTATAAGAAACTCTTT.

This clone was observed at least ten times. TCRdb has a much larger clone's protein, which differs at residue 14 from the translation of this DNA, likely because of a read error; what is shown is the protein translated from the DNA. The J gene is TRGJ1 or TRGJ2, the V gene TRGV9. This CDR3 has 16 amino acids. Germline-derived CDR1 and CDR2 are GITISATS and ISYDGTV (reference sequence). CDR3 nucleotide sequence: TGTGCCTTGTGGGAGGTGCACAATGGCGAAAATTATAAGGAACTCTTT. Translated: CALWEVHNGENYKELF.

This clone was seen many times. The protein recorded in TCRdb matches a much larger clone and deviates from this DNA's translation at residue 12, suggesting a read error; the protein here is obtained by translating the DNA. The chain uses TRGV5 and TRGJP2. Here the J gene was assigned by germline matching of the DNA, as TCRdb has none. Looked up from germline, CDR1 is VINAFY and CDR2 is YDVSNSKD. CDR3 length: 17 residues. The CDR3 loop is CATWDWEVMGSVWIKTF. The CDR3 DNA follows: TGTGCCACCTGGGACTGGGAGGTTATGGGTAGTGTTTGGATCAAGACGTTT.

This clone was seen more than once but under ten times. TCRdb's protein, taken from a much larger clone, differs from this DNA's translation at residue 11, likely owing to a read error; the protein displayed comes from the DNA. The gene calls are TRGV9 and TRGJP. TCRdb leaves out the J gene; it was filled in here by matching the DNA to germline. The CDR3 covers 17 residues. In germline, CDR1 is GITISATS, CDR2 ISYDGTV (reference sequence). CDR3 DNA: TGTGCCTTGTGGGAGGTGACTGGTGAGTTGTGCAAAAAAATCAAGGTATTT. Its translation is CALWEVTGELCKKIKVF.

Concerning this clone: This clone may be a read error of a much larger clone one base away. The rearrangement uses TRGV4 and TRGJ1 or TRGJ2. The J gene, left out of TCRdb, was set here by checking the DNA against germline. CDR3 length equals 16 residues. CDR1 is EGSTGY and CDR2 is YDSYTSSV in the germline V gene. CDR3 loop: CATWDGSLRLYYRKLF. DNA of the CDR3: TGTGCCACCTGGGACGGGTCCCTTCGACTGTATTATAGGAAACTCTTT.

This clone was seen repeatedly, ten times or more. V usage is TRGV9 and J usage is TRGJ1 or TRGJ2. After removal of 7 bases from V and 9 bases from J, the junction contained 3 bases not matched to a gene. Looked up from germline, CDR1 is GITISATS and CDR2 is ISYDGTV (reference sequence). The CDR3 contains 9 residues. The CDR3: CALCGKKLF. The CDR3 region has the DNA TGTGCCTTGTGTGGTAAGAAACTCTTT.